The T cell receptor beta chain under discussion was sequenced for a study of shared clonotypes between healthy human individuals. The wider study: Per-donor plates numbered three CD4 naive, three CD4 memory, two CD8 naive and one CD8 memory.

Naive CD4+ cells were CD45RA-selected; the remaining cells were memory. CDR1 and CDR2 (germline): SQVTM, ANQGSEA. This CDR3 comprises 11 residues. V was pared by 0 bases and J by 11 bases, with 10 bases between. Details on this clone: Antigen: not known.

The assay ran at deep level. Using immunoSEQ multiplex PCR, the repertoire was profiled, and TCRdb retains in-frame clones only, with some absent. The data hold 1 million to 1.2 million clones, with about 72% observed a single time. Study observations and caveats: Having only a few donors restricted how much genetic and exposure-history diversity was captured.

The source material was memory CD4+ T cells from PBMCs. As to subset: CD45RA-negative fraction. The chain recombines TRBV29-1 with TRBJ1-1; a weak D match, TRBD1 (5 bases). The TCR sequence derives from a man between 18 and 35 years old in good health. Some clones in this sample may be carry-over from other donors' samples. The CDR3 is CSVEDGGEAFF. The CDR3 DNA follows: TGCAGCGTTGAAGATGGGGGGGAGGCTTTCTTT.